The 7 T cell receptor beta chains below come from one sample, sequenced in a study of CD8 T cells in Susac syndrome. Random hexamers primed reverse transcription of about 0.45 to 1 ug RNA. TCRdb redid the calling of the immunoSEQ multiplex PCR reads with MiXCR, one entry per CDR3 protein. The data contain some 57,000 distinct CDR3 sequences, over 85% of them seen just once; the ten biggest clones take up approximately 0.21%. Source material: CD8+ T cells from PBMCs. All receptors derive from a human donor in good health.

This clonotype turned up a few times. The chain is built from TRBV2 and TRBJ1-1; D is ambiguous. The V end was cut by 5 bases, the J end by 3 bases, with 10 bases between. CDR1 SNHLY and CDR2 FYNNEI come from the germline V gene. The CDR3 totals 13 residues. The CDR3 coding sequence is TGTGCCAGCAGTCGGACGGGAGACACTGAAGCTTTCTTT. This gives the protein CASSRTGDTEAFF. Looking up the rest from reference TRBV2 and TRBJ1-1 gives the full variable domain: EPEVTQTPSHQVTQMGQEVILRCVPISNHLYFYWYRQILGQKVEFLVSFYNNEISEKSEIFDDQFSVERPDGSNFTLKIRSTKLEDSAMYFCASSRTGDTEAFFGQGTRLTVV.

The V and J genes are TRBV29-1 and TRBJ2-1; the D is unclear. CDR1 and CDR2 from the germline V gene are SQVTM and ANQGSEA. Trimming took 3 bases from V and 5 from J, leaving 8 bases between them. The CDR3 extends over 12 amino acids. CDR3 in amino acids: CSVDAWHNEQFF. The CDR3 DNA reads TGCAGCGTTGACGCTTGGCACAATGAGCAGTTCTTC.

This clonotype was counted between two and nine times. The chain couples TRBV2 to TRBJ2-7, with 7 positions matching TRBD1. V was clipped by 3 bases and J by 9 bases; unmatched bases: 14. Germline values: CDR1 SNHLY, CDR2 FYNNEI. The length of the CDR3 is 15 residues. The CDR3 is CASSDRSGGPVGQYF. The CDR3 region has the DNA TGTGCCAGCAGTGATAGGTCAGGGGGACCCGTGGGGCAGTACTTC. Together with reference TRBV2 and TRBJ2-7, the CDR3 gives the full variable domain: EPEVTQTPSHQVTQMGQEVILRCVPISNHLYFYWYRQILGQKVEFLVSFYNNEISEKSEIFDDQFSVERPDGSNFTLKIRSTKLEDSAMYFCASSDRSGGPVGQYFGPGTRLTVT.

The chain is built from TRBV19 and TRBJ1-6; 9 bases are shared with TRBD1. This CDR3 spans 14 amino acids. V lost 6 bases and J lost 9; bases outside the gene matches: 6. CDR1 is LNHDA, CDR2 SQIVND, per germline (reference sequence). The CDR3 sequence is CASSPGTGSSPLHF. For the CDR3, the DNA is TGTGCCAGTAGCCCAGGGACAGGGAGTTCACCCCTCCACTTT.

The chain is built from TRBV18 and TRBJ2-7; possibly TRBD1 for D (5 bases). V gave up 5 bases and J gave up 3 bases, with 11 bases separating them. The CDR3 consists of 13 residues. Germline-derived CDR1 and CDR2 are KGHSH and LQKENI. CDR3 sequence (DNA): TGTGCCAGCTCAGTAGGGGCGAACTACGAGCAGTACTTC. Its protein is CASSVGANYEQYF. The whole variable domain, filled in from reference TRBV18 and TRBJ2-7, reads NAGVMQNPRHLVRRRGQEARLRCSPMKGHSHVYWYRQLPEEGLKFMVYLQKENIIDESGMPKERFSAEFPKEGPSILRIQQVVRGDSAAYFCASSVGANYEQYFGPGTRLTVT.

In this sample, this clonotype turned up once. The V call is TRBV11-3, the J call TRBJ2-1, with D unclear. Trimming shortened V by 5 bases and J by 4 bases, and 18 bases separated the two germline ends. Germline V gives CDR1 SGHNT, CDR2 YENEEA. This CDR3 has 16 residues. The CDR3 DNA reads TGTGCCAGCAGCCCGGTCGGCCAGGTAGAGTACAATGAGCAGTTCTTC. Protein sequence: CASSPVGQVEYNEQFF. Filled out from reference TRBV11-3 and TRBJ2-1, the complete variable domain reads EAGVVQSPRYKIIEKKQPVAFWCNPISGHNTLYWYLQNLGQGPELLIRYENEEAVDDSQLPKDRFSAERLKGVDSTLKIQPAELGDSAVYLCASSPVGQVEYNEQFFGPGTRLTVL.

V is TRBV19 and J is TRBJ2-2, with D unclear. This CDR3 contains 17 residues. V was trimmed by 1 base and J by 8 bases, leaving 20 bases between them. Germline-derived CDR1 and CDR2 are LNHDA and SQIVND (reference sequence). The CDR3 bases are TGTGCCAGTAGTATAGTGCCAGGCAGCAACTTTCCGGGGGAGCTGTTTTTT. Its protein is CASSIVPGSNFPGELFF.